This T cell receptor beta chain was captured in a study of cytomegalovirus exposure and HLA in healthy donors. The table lists this clone with a count of one. Germline V gene data show CDR1 as MNHEY and CDR2 as SMNVEV (reference sequence). The V and J ends lost 5 bases and 3 bases, in that order; junction bases with no gene match: 7. The CDR3 is 14 residues long. The PCR contained 60 Vbeta and 13 Jbeta primers. Some clones are missing from TCRdb's copy, which holds only in-frame ones; the method was immunoSEQ multiplex PCR. The data show 100,000 to 150,000 clones, with about 74% seen just once and roughly 3.1% held by the top ten.

The clonotype was recovered from a young man in good health and CMV-seronegative. This sequence joins TRBV27 and TRBJ2-7, with 7 bases aligning to TRBD1. The sequenced material came from PBMCs. The CDR3 loop is CASSKGTALYEQYF. For the CDR3, the DNA is TGTGCCAGCAGTAAGGGGACAGCACTCTACGAGCAGTACTTC.